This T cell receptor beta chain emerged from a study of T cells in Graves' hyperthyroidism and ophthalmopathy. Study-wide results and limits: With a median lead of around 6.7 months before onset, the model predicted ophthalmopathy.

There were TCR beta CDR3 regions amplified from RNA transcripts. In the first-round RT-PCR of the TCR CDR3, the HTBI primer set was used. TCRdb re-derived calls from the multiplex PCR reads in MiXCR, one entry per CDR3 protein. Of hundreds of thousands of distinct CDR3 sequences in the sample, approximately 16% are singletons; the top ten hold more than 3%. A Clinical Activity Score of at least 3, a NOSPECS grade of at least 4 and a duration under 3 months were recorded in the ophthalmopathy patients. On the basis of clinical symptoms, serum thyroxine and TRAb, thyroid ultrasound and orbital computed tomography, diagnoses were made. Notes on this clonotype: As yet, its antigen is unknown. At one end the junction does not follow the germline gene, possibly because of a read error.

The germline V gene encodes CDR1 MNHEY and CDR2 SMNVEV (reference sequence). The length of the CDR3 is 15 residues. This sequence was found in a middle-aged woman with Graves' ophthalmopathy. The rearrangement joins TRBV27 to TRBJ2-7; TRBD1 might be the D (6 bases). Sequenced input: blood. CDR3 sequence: CASSLHRASLHERYF. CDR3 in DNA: TGTGCCAGCAGTCTCCACAGGGCATCCCTCCACGAGCGGTACTTC.